This T cell receptor beta chain was observed in a study of blood T cell repertoires in COVID-19. Study as a whole: Samples of COVID-19 (acute and convalescent) were obtained from the United States, Italy and Spain.

Profiled with immunoSEQ multiplex PCR; TCRdb holds only in-frame clones, not every one. The profile shows about 210,000 clones, around 80% of them singletons. Unmatched junction bases numbered 10, after V lost 8 bases and J lost 0 bases. The CDR3 covers 16 residues. CDR1 is SEHNR and CDR2 is FQNEAQ in the germline V gene (reference sequence). The chain is built from TRBV7-9 and TRBJ1-3; TRBD1 agrees at 7 bases. The specimen sequenced was peripheral blood. The receptor was isolated from a man between 45 and 60 years old with active or convalescent COVID-19. DNA of the CDR3: TGTGCCAGCGCACTTTGGGGACAGTCCTCTGGAAACACCATATATTTT. Translated: CASALWGQSSGNTIYF.